This passage covers 20 T cell receptor beta chains from one sample sequenced in a study of blood T cells in healthy people across ages. A J-beta primer mix and a sample-barcoded 5' primer were used in a second PCR of about 7 to 12 cycles. Using its own MiXCR run on the 5' RACE reads, TCRdb lists one record per CDR3 protein. The sample carries more than 800,000 distinct CDR3 sequences, under 30% recorded once. The sequenced sample consisted of blood. The origin of the receptors is a woman of 80 years or more in good health.

This clonotype was observed at least ten times. The rearrangement joins TRBV7-6 to TRBJ2-3; the D gene is possibly TRBD1 (5 bases). The CDR3 length is 14 residues. CDR1 and CDR2 from the germline V gene are SGHVS and FNYEAQ. The ends were cut back, 1 base at V and 3 bases at J, with 8 bases in the middle. DNA of the CDR3: TGTGCCAGCAGCTTAGGAAGGGGAACAGATACGCAGTATTTT. It yields the protein CASSLGRGTDTQYF.

This clonotype has ten or more counts. This rearrangement joins TRBV2 to TRBJ1-5, with D unresolved. Trimming stripped 2 bases from V and 6 bases from J, with 11 bases between. Germline assignment: CDR1 SNHLY and CDR2 FYNNEI. The CDR3 spans 14 residues. The CDR3 sequence: CASSERRPAQPQHF. CDR3 DNA: TGTGCCAGCAGTGAACGGCGCCCCGCTCAGCCCCAGCATTTT. Using reference TRBV2 and TRBJ1-5 for the parts outside the CDR3, the full variable domain is EPEVTQTPSHQVTQMGQEVILRCVPISNHLYFYWYRQILGQKVEFLVSFYNNEISEKSEIFDDQFSVERPDGSNFTLKIRSTKLEDSAMYFCASSERRPAQPQHFGDGTRLSIL.

Of note for this clonotype: It may be a read error: a sequence one base away is much more abundant. V gene TRBV5-5 combines with J gene TRBJ1-4; possibly TRBD1 for D (6 bases). This CDR3 has 15 amino acids. The germline CDR1 and CDR2 sequences are SGHKS and YYEKEE (reference sequence). The CDR3: CASSLKDRDFEKPFF. CDR3 bases: TGTGCCAGCAGCCTGAAGGACAGAGATTTTGAAAAACCGTTTTTT.

The rearrangement uses TRBV20-1 and TRBJ2-5; 13 nucleotides agree with TRBD2. The germline CDR1 and CDR2 sequences are DFQATT and SNEGSKA (reference sequence). The CDR3 is made up of 16 amino acids. V shed 6 bases, J shed 0 bases, and the junction held 7 bases outside the gene matches. For the CDR3, the DNA is TGCAGTGCAACCGGGACTAGCGGGGTGTACCAAGAGACCCAGTACTTC. This translates into CSATGTSGVYQETQYF.

In its sample, this clonotype was seen once. The chain carries TRBV5-1 and TRBJ1-4; D unresolved. Trimming removed 1 base at V and 0 bases at J, with 7 bases between. Germline CDR1 SGHRS, CDR2 YFSETQ. The CDR3 runs to 15 residues. CDR3 in amino acids: CASSLNGATNEKLFF. DNA of the CDR3: TGCGCCAGCAGCTTGAATGGGGCAACTAATGAAAAACTGTTTTTT.

A note on this clonotype: A much larger clonotype is one base distant, so this may be a read error. The rearrangement joins TRBV2 to TRBJ2-1; unclear D gene. The J call may be wrong; the DNA end is better matched by TRBJ2-7. CDR3 length: 14 residues. Germline V gives CDR1 SNHLY, CDR2 FYNNEI. The chain's CDR3 is CASSGTVSYNEQYF. The CDR3 nucleotides read TGTGCCAGCAGTGGGACGGTCTCCTACAATGAGCAGTACTTC.

This clonotype came up many times. V usage is TRBV7-9 and J usage is TRBJ2-5, with D uncertain. CDR3 size: 14 residues. With 1 base removed from V and 0 bases from J, the gap between germline ends came to 6 bases. The V gene's germline CDR1 is SEHNR and CDR2 FQNEAQ (reference sequence). CDR3 region: CASSLEPYQETQYF. In DNA form, the CDR3 reads TGTGCCAGCAGCTTAGAACCGTACCAAGAGACCCAGTACTTC.

The chain carries TRBV30 and TRBJ1-2; no clear D gene. The CDR3 is 12 amino acids. Germline CDR1 GTSNPN, CDR2 SVGIG (reference sequence). V was shortened by 0 bases and J by 1 base, with 3 bases between the two germline ends. The chain's CDR3 is CAWSVVNYGYTF. For the CDR3, the DNA is TGTGCCTGGAGTGTCGTTAACTATGGCTACACCTTC.

At least ten counts were recorded for this clonotype. The J gene is TRBJ2-3, the V gene TRBV5-1, with 13 bases identical to TRBD2. CDR1 is SGHRS and CDR2 is YFSETQ in the germline V gene. V lost 4 bases and J lost 1; bases outside the gene matches: 3. CDR3 length: 16 amino acids. This chain's CDR3 is CASSPGLAGRTDTQYF. The CDR3 DNA follows: TGCGCCAGCAGCCCGGGACTAGCGGGACGCACAGATACGCAGTATTTT.

This sequence joins TRBV27 and TRBJ2-3, with D unresolved. The CDR3 sequence is 13 residues long. Trimming removed 0 bases at V and 5 bases at J, with 6 bases between. The germline V gene encodes CDR1 MNHEY and CDR2 SMNVEV (reference sequence). The CDR3 protein is CASSLSGLDTQYF. DNA of the CDR3: TGTGCCAGCAGTTTATCGGGATTAGATACGCAGTATTTT.

This clonotype was observed many times. The chain links TRBV12-3 or TRBV12-4 to TRBJ2-3; D is unresolved. The V gene lost 1 base and the J gene lost 7 bases, with 12 bases spanning the gap. This CDR3 comprises 14 residues. The CDR3 region has the DNA TGTGCCAGCAGTTTAGTCGGCGCTGGGAATACGCAGTATTTT. It codes for CASSLVGAGNTQYF.

The chain recombines TRBV7-9 with TRBJ2-1, with TRBD1 matching over 9 bases. The trim removed 7 bases at V and 6 bases at J, leaving 10 bases unmatched. Germline V gene lookup returns CDR1 SEHNR and CDR2 FQNEAQ (reference sequence). The CDR3 runs to 15 residues. The CDR3 protein is CASKEGQGEFNEQFF. For the CDR3, the DNA is TGTGCCAGCAAGGAGGGACAGGGTGAATTCAATGAGCAGTTCTTC.

There are many counts of this clonotype. The V and J genes are TRBV5-6 and TRBJ2-6; 7 nucleotides agree with TRBD1. Germline V gene lookup returns CDR1 SGHDT and CDR2 YYEEEE. This CDR3 region has 17 residues. After removal of 2 bases from V and 1 base from J, the junction contained 6 bases not matched to a gene. The chain's CDR3 is CASSFYRGGSGANVLTF. The CDR3 nucleotides are TGTGCCAGCAGCTTTTACAGGGGCGGATCTGGGGCCAACGTCCTGACTTTC.

With respect to this clonotype: A much larger clone differs by one base, so this may be a read error. V gene TRBV20-1 combines with J gene TRBJ2-5; D gene ambiguous. Per germline, CDR1 DFQATT and CDR2 SNEGSKA (reference sequence). Trimming took 1 base from V and 11 from J, leaving 23 bases between them. The CDR3 spans 15 residues. Here the CDR3 reads CSARVQLMAYNEQYF. The CDR3 DNA follows: TGCAGTGCTAGAGTACAGCTAATGGCCTACAATGAGCAGTACTTC.

This clonotype has more than one count but fewer than ten. This may be a read error, as it is one base from a much larger clone. The rearrangement joins TRBV7-2 to TRBJ2-4; TRBD2 might be the D (6 bases). Looked up from germline, CDR1 is SGHTA and CDR2 is FQGNSA. V dropped 2 bases and J dropped 13 bases, with 15 bases sitting between them. The CDR3 is 13 residues long. The DNA of the CDR3 is TGTGCCAGCAGCTTAACTAGCTGGTGGGAGCAGTACTTC. Amino acid sequence: CASSLTSWWEQYF.

For this clonotype: With a much larger clone just one base away, this may be a read error. V and J are TRBV6-5 and TRBJ1-2, with 11 bases fitting TRBD1. CDR3 length: 15 residues. Looked up from germline, CDR1 is MNHEY and CDR2 is SVGAGI. CDR3 sequence reads: CANSYWGQGESGYTF. Here the CDR3 DNA reads TGTGCCAACAGTTACTGGGGACAGGGGGAAAGTGGCTACACCTTC.

The CDR3 region is CSAIGRSGSSYEQYF. The CDR3 nucleotides are TGCAGTGCTATTGGCCGTAGCGGGAGTTCCTACGAGCAGTACTTC. The chain combines TRBV20-1 with TRBJ2-7, with 9 bases matching TRBD2. Germline assignment: CDR1 DFQATT and CDR2 SNEGSKA (reference sequence). The CDR3 extends over 15 amino acids. The ends lost 4 bases at V and 1 base at J; junction bases unmatched: 8.

This clonotype was detected many times. The chain combines TRBV10-3 with TRBJ1-1; no clear D. CDR1 and CDR2 (germline): ENHRY, SYGVKD. CDR3 length equals 17 residues. Trimming removed 0 bases from V and 5 bases from J, with 19 bases in between. For the CDR3, the DNA is TGTGCCATCAGTGAGTCACCGGGGTTTAGAGGAACTACTGAAGCTTTCTTT. This sequence encodes CAISESPGFRGTTEAFF.

This clonotype was picked up many times. This chain joins TRBV11-2 and TRBJ2-3; tentatively, D is TRBD2 (5 bases). CDR3 size: 15 residues. Germline assignment: CDR1 SGHAT and CDR2 FQNNGV. Between the trimmed V and J ends, which lost 0 bases and 6 bases, there was a span of 13 bases. The CDR3 bases are TGTGCCAGCAGCTTAGATACCAGGAGGTTCGATACGCAGTATTTT. It translates to CASSLDTRRFDTQYF.

This clonotype has a handful of counts. The chain links TRBV5-1 to TRBJ2-3; TRBD2 matches 16 bases. From germline, CDR1 is SGHRS and CDR2 YFSETQ. The CDR3 covers 17 residues. J lost 4 bases, V lost 3 bases, and 5 bases had no gene match. The CDR3 DNA sequence: TGCGCCAGCAGCTCCTCCGGGACTAGCGGGGGGGCAGATACGCAGTATTTT. It specifies CASSSSGTSGGADTQYF.